Here is one TCR beta chain with its context. These data belong to a study of blood T cell repertoires in COVID-19. Study overall: Sources were T cells, B-cell-depleted T cells, or PBMCs; the material itself was cDNA or gDNA.

This CDR3 is built from 15 residues. CDR1 SEHNR and CDR2 FQNEAQ come from the germline V gene (reference sequence). The V end was cut by 1 base, the J end by 5 bases, with 11 bases between. In the original processing: Amplifying reference gene primers gave estimates of nucleated cell counts. TCRdb keeps only in-frame clones here, not all; method: immunoSEQ multiplex PCR. D and trimming were read from the DNA, whereas the V and J calls and clone size are those reported in that table. The data hold tens of thousands of clones, with approximately 90% observed a single time. This clonotype originated in a man aged 65 to 85 with active or convalescent COVID-19. V and J are TRBV7-9 and TRBJ1-4, with D uncertain. The sample comprised peripheral blood. The CDR3 here is CASSLGVGRNEKLFF. CDR3 sequence (DNA): TGTGCCAGCAGCTTAGGCGTGGGCAGGAATGAAAAACTGTTTTTT.